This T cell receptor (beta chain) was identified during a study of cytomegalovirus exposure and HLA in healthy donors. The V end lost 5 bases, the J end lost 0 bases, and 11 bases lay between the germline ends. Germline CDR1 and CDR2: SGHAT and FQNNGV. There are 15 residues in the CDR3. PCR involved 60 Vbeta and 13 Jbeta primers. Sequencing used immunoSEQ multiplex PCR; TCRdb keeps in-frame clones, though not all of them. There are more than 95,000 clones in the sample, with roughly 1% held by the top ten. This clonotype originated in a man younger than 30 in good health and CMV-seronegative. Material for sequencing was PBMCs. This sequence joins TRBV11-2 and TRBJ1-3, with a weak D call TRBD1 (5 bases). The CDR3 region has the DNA TGTGCCAGCAGCCGAGGACACGACTCTGGAAACACCATATATTTT. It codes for CASSRGHDSGNTIYF.